Sequencing of this T cell receptor (beta chain) was carried out in a study of cytomegalovirus exposure and HLA in healthy donors. Study results and caveats: Analysis performed later found under 20,000 TCR beta sequences associated with HLA alleles at 0.05 false discovery rate. There were reportedly fewer N-insertions in an Asian-associated ancestry cluster than the roughly 670-donor mean, in a later analysis. As immune exposure information, only CMV serostatus was available.

It was with 60 Vbeta and 13 Jbeta primers that the PCR ran. This table comes from immunoSEQ multiplex PCR, and its TCRdb copy is limited to in-frame clones, with some not included. The sample carries around 97,000 clones, 60% to 85% recorded once. The CDR3 spans 14 residues. V lost 5 bases and J lost 3, with 11 bases in between. In germline, CDR1 is MNHEY, CDR2 SVGAGI. A word on this clone: Its cognate antigen is unknown.

The specimen sequenced was PBMCs. This receptor was identified in a man aged 50 to 60 in good health and CMV-seropositive. V usage is TRBV6-5 and J usage is TRBJ1-5, with D possibly matching TRBD1 (6 bases). The CDR3 region is CASSTDSFNQPQHF. CDR3 nucleotide sequence: TGTGCCAGCAGTACGGACAGTTTCAATCAGCCCCAGCATTTT.